This record concerns one T cell receptor (beta chain) sequence. What this receptor recognizes is not known. Base qualities are not provided; no much larger clone lies one nucleotide away. Library method: the immunoSEQ multiplex PCR assay. For the multiplex PCR, a mixture combining 60 forward primers for TCR Vbeta segments and 13 reverse primers for TCR Jbeta segments was used. Amplification of the CDR3 region of rearranged TCR beta genes was performed with a multiplex PCR assay on genomic DNA. The Illumina HiSeq System was used to sequence the amplified TCR beta libraries as 87-base-pair reads. The original methods were these. A later analysis counted tens of millions of unique TCR beta chains across the 550 to 700 repertoires, and about 10 million of these chains were shared by at least two donors. Raw reads were error-corrected and collapsed into unique sequences with a nearest-neighbor algorithm that merged closely related sequences to remove PCR and sequencing errors. To assign V, D and J gene segments, CDR3 sequences were aligned to IMGT reference sequences. For a sequence to be retained, a match of at least six nucleotides to both a V gene segment and a J gene segment was required. A rearrangement counted as productive if the CDR3 had no stop codons and remained in frame with V and J, and every other rearrangement counted as non-productive. Following IMGT convention, CDR3 was defined as the stretch from the second conserved V-encoded cysteine up to the conserved J-encoded phenylalanine. In an earlier analysis of roughly 580 of the donors, sequences lacking an unambiguous match to a single V gene segment were excluded. An earlier analysis of 500 to 700 of the donors classified V segments as functional when productive rearrangements were above 56.7% and as segregating when the standard deviation between donors was above 5%. A statistical classification framework was developed to diagnose cytomegalovirus status using the catalog of TCR beta chain sequences. In a later analysis, V and J genes were assigned by comparing TCR nucleotide sequences against IMGT/GENE-DB human TR gene sequences. The TCRdist pipeline was used in a later analysis to assign CDR3 sequences and most-parsimonious VDJ recombination scenarios. In a later analysis, each TCR beta chain was defined by its CDR3 amino acid sequence together with its V-gene family, and reads without a unique V-gene family were excluded. In a later analysis, 500 to 650 highly shared, low-generation-probability nucleotide sequences were removed to address suspected cross-contamination and a sequencing artifact. For each public chain, a later analysis derived a clonal expansion index from normalized ranks of inferred template counts within each repertoire. In a later analysis, generation probabilities were computed using a VDJ recombination model fitted to out-of-frame rearrangements, and the results were checked against IGoR. In a later analysis, hypergeometric tests were used to score TCR-TCR, TCR-HLA and TCR-CMV co-occurrence, with a repertoire-size bias correction applied to TCR pairs. To estimate false discovery rates, a later analysis permuted the HLA or CMV assignments 20 times. A later analysis grouped co-occurring TCRs with DBSCAN, adding TCRdist sequence similarity when clustering within HLA-allele-positive subsets. Repertoires with fewer than 30,000 or more than 120,000 public chains were left out of co-occurrence clustering, as were a handful of repertoires with anomalous nucleotide sharing. TCRdb stores this immuneACCESS table with in-frame sequences only. Part of the clones is absent; in the studies checked, under half of the shortfall reflects unresolved V genes, and no reason is known for the rest. The V and J calls and the clone size are those of that table, but D and trimming were determined from the DNA. Across this sample there are fewer than 130,000 clones, with around two thirds seen only once. More than 2% of the sample belongs to the ten largest clones.

Reading from cysteine to phenylalanine, the CDR3 counts 14 amino acids. Kept here is only the CDR3 DNA, which spans 42 bases and is read in frame from base 1. From the germline V gene (reference sequence), CDR1 is WNHNN and CDR2 is SYGVQD. V has 3 bases trimmed and J has 5 bases trimmed; junction bases matching no gene number 4. The data belong to a study of cytomegalovirus exposure and HLA in healthy donors (dated 2017 in TCRdb). About the investigation overall: An earlier analysis of a few hundred of the donors reported 276 Gb of sequence data and 117 million unique TCR beta sequences obtained from about 179 million T cells. An early release covering just under 650 HLA-typed donors comprised roughly 300 gigabases of sequencing data and around 80 million unique TCR sequences. The genetic ancestry cluster associated with self-reported Caucasian donors included 80% to 90% of the roughly 410 genotyped donors. The study was designed to test whether signatures of past pathogen exposure could be identified by cataloging public T cell receptors. The study profiled the T cell repertoires of hundreds of subjects by immunosequencing and related them to cytomegalovirus serostatus. A separate validation cohort of approximately 120 different subjects was used in addition to the 666-subject first cohort. To predict cytomegalovirus infection status, the study combined high-throughput TCR immunosequencing, statistical association of individual TCRs with disease status, and machine learning. A later analysis re-examined previously published TCR beta repertoires from roughly 720 donors and added high-resolution HLA genotyping to investigate patterns of TCR occurrence. Rather than using new phenotypic data, the later analysis identified candidate immune exposures from TCR beta sequences and from how often those sequences occurred across donors. To decide whether each TCR beta V gene segment behaved as functional or pseudogenic, an earlier analysis of nearly 600 of the donors relied on high-throughput TCR beta sequencing. Donor age, sex, ethnicity and CMV serostatus were compiled alongside the repertoire data. In a later genetic analysis, genome-wide SNP genotypes for about 55% of the roughly 700 donors were used, and that subset was treated as a discovery cohort. All discovery cohort repertoires had been generated using a single sequencing platform. Both class I and class II loci were covered by HLA typing, at four-digit resolution. Typing coverage varied by locus: roughly 629-640 donors for A, B, C, DRB1 and DQB1; roughly 520 for DQA1; around 610 for DPA1; more than 450 for DPB1. Roughly 5 DR-DQ haplotypes were handled as single units for association and clustering because linkage in the cohort was strong. On average, 235,054 unique TCR beta nucleotide sequences were sequenced per donor among fewer than 500 genotyped donors of the cohort, with roughly 18% of those sequences being non-productive. The full study reports these points: Most TCR sequences were observed very rarely across donors, whereas some public TCRs were present in many individuals. A further reported finding was that TCR beta sequences accurately predicted the HLA-A and HLA-B alleles for most subjects in the first cohort. Immune exposure information for the cohort was limited to CMV serostatus. Because HLA typing was unavailable for some donors at each locus, only the typed subset was used in association tests. Only TCR beta chains were sequenced in this cohort, and the absence of alpha or paired-chain data limited detectable features. A later analysis found that TCR association rates varied across HLA loci, with DRB1 alleles showing the most associated TCRs and HLA-C alleles the fewest. In a later analysis, several top co-occurrence clusters were reported to appear linked to parvovirus B19, influenza, CMV and Epstein-Barr virus. In a later analysis, HLA-associated TCR beta chains showed more clonal expansion and lower generation probabilities than non-associated chains that were equally common. Cytomegalovirus status was reported to be diagnosed by the classifier with high specificity and sensitivity in both the original and validation cohorts. The authors suggested that the approach could potentially be extended to other disease states and immunological phenotypes. The presence/absence analyses assumed that sequencing depth was roughly uniform across donors, and that assumption may not be true. The earlier analysis of some 560 of the donors excluded seventeen rarely observed V segments, including chromosome 9 orphons, because counts were too low. At a false discovery rate of 0.05, a later analysis linked fewer than 20,000 TCR beta sequences to specific HLA alleles. When HLA alleles, especially DR and DQ, strongly co-occurred, attributing TCR associations to individual alleles was difficult. Three of the identified cytomegalovirus-associated TCR beta chains were confirmed in vitro to be specific for cytomegalovirus antigens. A cluster of highly shared sequence variants was judged likely to be a technical artifact of the sequencing pipeline. A later genetic analysis associated a missense DCLRE1C variant with V-gene and J-gene trimming of TCR beta chains, and an independent cohort replicated the association. Because the 87-base-pair reads could not distinguish some IMGT-functional V segments, including TRBV6-2 and TRBV6-3, those segments were excluded. An earlier analysis of several hundred of the donors showed that most TCR beta V segments appeared in productive rearrangements either about 90% or about 30% of the time, which broadly matched IMGT annotations. In the study, approximately 150 TCR beta chains were listed as associated with cytomegalovirus. A later analysis found that most CMV-associated TCR beta chains appeared HLA-restricted, with HLA associations seemingly driven largely by CMV exposure. Correlated functional status among segregating V segments might be attributable to linkage disequilibrium, but an unknown experimental factor could not be ruled out. Compared with the approximately 670-donor mean, donors in an Asian-associated ancestry cluster had fewer N-insertions in productive TCRs, according to a later genetic analysis.

The cohort consisted of more than 650 healthy bone marrow donors. At the time of sampling, every cohort member was nominally healthy, though immune exposures that went unrecorded were likely present. The donor was CMV seropositive and was included in the group of about 290 seropositive cohort members. Each donor provided a peripheral blood sample, and peripheral blood mononuclear cells were used for TCR beta sequencing. Genomic DNA extraction from the blood cell samples was performed with the Qiagen DNeasy Blood Extraction Kit. The chain links TRBV10-1 with TRBJ2-7; 10 central nucleotides agree with TRBD1. The clonotype comes from a man aged 45-65 years in good health and CMV-seropositive. Input material: PBMCs. This receptor has the CDR3 CASSDRDRGHEQYF. The DNA sequence is as follows: TGCGCCAGCAGTGATCGGGACAGGGGCCACGAGCAGTACTTC.